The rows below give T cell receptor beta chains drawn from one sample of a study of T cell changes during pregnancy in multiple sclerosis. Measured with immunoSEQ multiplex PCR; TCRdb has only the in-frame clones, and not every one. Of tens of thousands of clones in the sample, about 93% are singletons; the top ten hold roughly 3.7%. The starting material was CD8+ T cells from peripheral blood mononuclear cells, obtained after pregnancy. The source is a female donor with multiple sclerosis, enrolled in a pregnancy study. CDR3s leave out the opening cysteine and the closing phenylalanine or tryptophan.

cdr3_aa: ASRSGYEQY; j_call: TRBJ2-7; v_call: TRBV11-2
cdr3_aa: ASSYLLDRGGGNQPQH; j_call: TRBJ1-5; v_call: TRBV28
cdr3_aa: ASSFLESTSTDTQY; j_call: TRBJ2-3; v_call: TRBV27
cdr3_aa: ASSEAPNVDRDNT; j_call: TRBJ1-2; v_call: TRBV2
cdr3_aa: ASNLIQGSDTQY; j_call: TRBJ2-3; v_call: TRBV5-1
cdr3_aa: SVEKGDRSSYEQY; j_call: TRBJ2-7; v_call: TRBV29-1
cdr3_aa: ASSPYRGLTNEQF; j_call: TRBJ2-1; v_call: TRBV6-6
cdr3_aa: ASSDPSTGFGGEKLF; j_call: TRBJ1-4; v_call: TRBV6-1
cdr3_aa: ASSPRLAGGQDTQY; j_call: TRBJ2-3; v_call: TRBV7-3
cdr3_aa: ASSHSGYSTGELF; j_call: TRBJ2-2; v_call: TRBV4-1
cdr3_aa: ASSGTGGGSAGELF; j_call: TRBJ2-2; v_call: TRBV9
cdr3_aa: ASTDLVSGTPNEELF; j_call: TRBJ2-2; v_call: TRBV4-1
cdr3_aa: ASSWGDYTDTQY; j_call: TRBJ2-3; v_call: TRBV5-1
cdr3_aa: ASSPGTVSYEQY; j_call: TRBJ2-7; v_call: TRBV5-4
cdr3_aa: ATSRDRGSLTSAE; j_call: TRBJ1-2; v_call: TRBV15
cdr3_aa: ASSLVGEVDYGYT; j_call: TRBJ1-2; v_call: TRBV5-1
cdr3_aa: ASSPAAGNTGELF; j_call: TRBJ2-2; v_call: TRBV7-6
cdr3_aa: AWAAVVAGGEDTQY; j_call: TRBJ2-3; v_call: TRBV30
cdr3_aa: ASSPRDRRNTIY; j_call: TRBJ1-3; v_call: TRBV7-9
cdr3_aa: ASSGSSYEQY; j_call: TRBJ2-7; v_call: TRBV9
cdr3_aa: ASSTEGDQPQH; j_call: TRBJ1-5; v_call: TRBV5-1